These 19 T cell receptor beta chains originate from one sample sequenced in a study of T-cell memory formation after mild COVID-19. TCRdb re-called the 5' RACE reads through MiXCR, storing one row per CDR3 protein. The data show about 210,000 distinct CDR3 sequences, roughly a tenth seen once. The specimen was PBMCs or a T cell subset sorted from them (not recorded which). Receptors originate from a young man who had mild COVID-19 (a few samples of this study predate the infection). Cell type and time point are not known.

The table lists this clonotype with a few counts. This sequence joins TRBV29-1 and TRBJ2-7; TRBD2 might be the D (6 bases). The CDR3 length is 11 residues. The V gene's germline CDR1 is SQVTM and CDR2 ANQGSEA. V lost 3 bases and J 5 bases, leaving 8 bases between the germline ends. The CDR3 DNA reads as TGCAGCGTTGAGGAGGGAAACGAGCAGTACGTC. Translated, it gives CSVEEGNEQYV.

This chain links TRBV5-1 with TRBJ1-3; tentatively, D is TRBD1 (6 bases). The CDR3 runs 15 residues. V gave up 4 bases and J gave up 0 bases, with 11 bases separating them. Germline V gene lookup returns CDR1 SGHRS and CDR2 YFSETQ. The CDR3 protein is CASSNPQGSGNTIYF. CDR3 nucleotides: TGCGCCAGCAGCAACCCACAGGGCTCTGGAAACACCATATATTTT.

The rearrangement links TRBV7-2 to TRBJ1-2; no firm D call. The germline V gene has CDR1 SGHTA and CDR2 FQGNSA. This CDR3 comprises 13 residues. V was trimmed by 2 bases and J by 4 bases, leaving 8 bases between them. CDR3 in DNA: TGTGCCAGCAGCTTAAATTCCTTCTATGGCTACACCTTC. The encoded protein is CASSLNSFYGYTF.

The CDR3 DNA sequence: TGTGCCAGCACCCTGGGAGCGGGACTAGCCAAAAACATTCAGTACTTC. Its protein is CASTLGAGLAKNIQYF. The rearrangement links TRBV7-8 to TRBJ2-4, with 7 bases aligning to TRBD2. This CDR3 is built from 16 residues. Trimming removed 7 bases from V and 0 bases from J; junction bases left unmatched: 9. CDR1 and CDR2 from the germline V gene are SGHVS and FQNEAQ.

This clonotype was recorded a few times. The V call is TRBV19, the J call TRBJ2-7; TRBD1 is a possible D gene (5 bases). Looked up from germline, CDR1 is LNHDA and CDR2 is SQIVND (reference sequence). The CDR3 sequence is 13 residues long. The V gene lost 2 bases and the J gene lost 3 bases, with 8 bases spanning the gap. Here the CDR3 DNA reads TGTGCCAGTAGTATACAGGGTGGCTACGAGCAGTACTTC. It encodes CASSIQGGYEQYF.

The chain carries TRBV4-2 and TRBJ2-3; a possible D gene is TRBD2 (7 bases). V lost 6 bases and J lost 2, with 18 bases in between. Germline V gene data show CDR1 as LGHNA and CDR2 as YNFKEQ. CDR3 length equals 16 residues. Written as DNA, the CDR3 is TGTGCCAGCAGGGACGGCGGGGGCCTCCTCACAGATACGCAGTATTTT. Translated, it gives CASRDGGGLLTDTQYF.

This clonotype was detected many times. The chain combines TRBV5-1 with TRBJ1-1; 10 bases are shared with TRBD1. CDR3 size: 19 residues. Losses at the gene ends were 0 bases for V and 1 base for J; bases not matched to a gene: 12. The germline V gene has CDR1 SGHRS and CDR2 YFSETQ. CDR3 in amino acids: CASSLVGTGVRKGNTEAFF. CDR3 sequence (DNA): TGCGCCAGCAGCTTGGTAGGGACAGGGGTGCGAAAGGGGAACACTGAAGCTTTCTTT.

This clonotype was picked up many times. DNA of the CDR3: TGTGCCAGCAGCTTGAGGGACTCCTACGAGCAGTACTTC. Translated: CASSLRDSYEQYF. The chain combines TRBV7-2 with TRBJ2-7; weak D call: TRBD2 (5 bases). This CDR3 has 13 amino acids. The V end lost 3 bases, the J end lost 0 bases, and 6 bases lay between the germline ends. Germline CDR1 is SGHTA and CDR2 is FQGNSA.

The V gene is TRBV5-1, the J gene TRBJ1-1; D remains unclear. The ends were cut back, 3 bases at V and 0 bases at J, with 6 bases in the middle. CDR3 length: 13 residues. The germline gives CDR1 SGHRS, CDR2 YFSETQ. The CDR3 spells CASSYILNTEAFF. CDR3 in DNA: TGCGCCAGCAGCTACATCCTGAACACTGAAGCTTTCTTT.

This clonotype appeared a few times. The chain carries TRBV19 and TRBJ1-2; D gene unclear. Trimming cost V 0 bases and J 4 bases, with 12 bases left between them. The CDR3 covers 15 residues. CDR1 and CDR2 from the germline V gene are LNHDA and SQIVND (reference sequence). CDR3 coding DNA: TGTGCCAGTAGTATAGATTCGGCGGGCCTCTATGGCTACACCTTC. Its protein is CASSIDSAGLYGYTF.

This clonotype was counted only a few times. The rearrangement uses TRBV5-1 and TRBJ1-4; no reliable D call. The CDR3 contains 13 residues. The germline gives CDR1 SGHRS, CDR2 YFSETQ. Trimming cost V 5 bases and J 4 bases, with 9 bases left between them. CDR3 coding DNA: TGCGCCAGCAGTGTAGGGTATAATGAAAAACTGTTTTTT. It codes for CASSVGYNEKLFF.

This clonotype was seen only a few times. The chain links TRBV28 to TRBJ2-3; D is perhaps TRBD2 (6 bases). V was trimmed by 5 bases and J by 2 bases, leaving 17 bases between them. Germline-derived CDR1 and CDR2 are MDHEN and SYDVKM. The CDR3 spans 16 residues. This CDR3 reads CASSLIGGPSTDTQYF. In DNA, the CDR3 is TGTGCCAGCAGTCTCATCGGGGGACCATCCACAGATACGCAGTATTTT.

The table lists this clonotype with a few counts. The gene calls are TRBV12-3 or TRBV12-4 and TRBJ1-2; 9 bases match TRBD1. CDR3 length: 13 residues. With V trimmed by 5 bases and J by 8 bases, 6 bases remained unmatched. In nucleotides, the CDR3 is TGTGCCAGCAGTCGACAGGGGGTGGAGGGCTACACCTTC. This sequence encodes CASSRQGVEGYTF.

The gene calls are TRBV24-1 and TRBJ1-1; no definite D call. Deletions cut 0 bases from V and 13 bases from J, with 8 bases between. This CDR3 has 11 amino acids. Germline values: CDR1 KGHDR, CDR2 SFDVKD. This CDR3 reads CATSDLGKGFF. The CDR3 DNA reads TGTGCCACCAGTGATTTGGGGAAGGGTTTCTTT.

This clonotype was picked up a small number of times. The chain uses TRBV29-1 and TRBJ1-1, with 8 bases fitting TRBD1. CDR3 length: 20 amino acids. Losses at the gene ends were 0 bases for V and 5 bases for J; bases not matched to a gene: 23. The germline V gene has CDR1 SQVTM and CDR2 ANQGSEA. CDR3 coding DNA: TGCAGCGTTGAAGAGCGGGCGGGTGGTCCAGGGGGCAGGAGGAGAACTGAAGCTTTCTTT. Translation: CSVEERAGGPGGRRRTEAFF.

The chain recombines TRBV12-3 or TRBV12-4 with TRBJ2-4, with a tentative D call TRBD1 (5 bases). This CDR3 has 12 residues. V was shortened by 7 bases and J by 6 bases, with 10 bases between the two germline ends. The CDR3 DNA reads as TGTGCCAGCACTTTTACAGGAAACATTCAGTACTTC. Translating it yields CASTFTGNIQYF.

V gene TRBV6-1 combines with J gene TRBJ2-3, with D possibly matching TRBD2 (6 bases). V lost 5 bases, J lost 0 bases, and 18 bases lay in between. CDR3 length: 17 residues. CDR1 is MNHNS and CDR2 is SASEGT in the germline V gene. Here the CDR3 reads CASSHRGEAVSTDTQYF. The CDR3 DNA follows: TGTGCCAGCAGTCACCGCGGGGAGGCAGTGAGCACAGATACGCAGTATTTT.

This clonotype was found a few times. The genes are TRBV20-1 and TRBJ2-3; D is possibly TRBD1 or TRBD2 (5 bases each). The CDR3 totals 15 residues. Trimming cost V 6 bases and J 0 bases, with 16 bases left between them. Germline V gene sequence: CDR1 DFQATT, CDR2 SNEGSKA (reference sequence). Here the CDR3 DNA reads TGCAGTGCCCGGGGCGATTCAGCTAGCACAGATACGCAGTATTTT. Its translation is CSARGDSASTDTQYF.

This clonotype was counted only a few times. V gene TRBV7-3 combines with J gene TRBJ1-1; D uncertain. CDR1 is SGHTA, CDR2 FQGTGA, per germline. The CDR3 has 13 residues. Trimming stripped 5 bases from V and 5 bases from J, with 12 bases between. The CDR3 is CASSRRGLTEAFF. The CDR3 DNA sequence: TGTGCCAGCAGCCGCCGAGGGTTGACTGAAGCTTTCTTT.